These 20 T cell receptor beta chains came from one sample sequenced in a study of early T cells in non-severe SARS-CoV-2 infection. Using its own MiXCR run on the 5' RACE reads, TCRdb lists one record per CDR3 protein. The table shows some 60,000 distinct CDR3 sequences, with approximately 10% occurring only once. Specimen: whole blood. These receptors were obtained from an adult who was a healthcare worker with PCR-confirmed SARS-CoV-2 infection or an uninfected control (not recorded which).

The chain has TRBV29-1 and TRBJ2-7, with D perhaps TRBD1 (7 bases). Trimming took 2 bases from V and 4 from J, leaving 12 bases between them. This CDR3 region has 13 residues. The germline V gene has CDR1 SQVTM and CDR2 ANQGSEA. The CDR3 loop is CSVERRGLYEQYV. The CDR3 DNA is TGCAGCGTTGAAAGGAGGGGGCTGTACGAGCAGTACGTC.

This clonotype came up many times. This rearrangement joins TRBV6-5 to TRBJ2-3; D possibly corresponds to TRBD2 (6 bases). The CDR3 has 17 residues. Germline V gene lookup returns CDR1 MNHEY and CDR2 SVGAGI. The ends were cut back, 2 bases at V and 0 bases at J, with 15 bases in the middle. CDR3: CASSYNTAGPSTDTQYF. CDR3 coding DNA: TGTGCCAGCAGTTACAACACGGCGGGGCCGAGCACAGATACGCAGTATTTT.

This clonotype was recorded at least ten times. This chain uses TRBV18 with TRBJ2-3, with unresolved D. Trimming removed 1 base at V and 1 base at J, with 6 bases between. Germline CDR1 KGHSH, CDR2 LQKENI. The CDR3 is made up of 14 amino acids. The DNA for the CDR3 is TGTGCCAGCTCACCACAATCCGGCACAGATACGCAGTATTTT. It translates to CASSPQSGTDTQYF.

This clonotype was found a few times. The genes are TRBV5-6 and TRBJ2-5; D is perhaps TRBD1 (5 bases). V lost 5 bases, J lost 1 base, and 12 bases lay in between. The CDR3 runs to 14 residues. From germline, CDR1 is SGHDT and CDR2 YYEEEE. The CDR3 bases are TGTGCCAGCAGTCCACGACAGATCCAAGAGACCCAGTACTTC. It encodes CASSPRQIQETQYF.

The chain recombines TRBV2 with TRBJ2-5; possibly TRBD1 for D (6 bases). The V gene's germline CDR1 is SNHLY and CDR2 FYNNEI. This CDR3 spans 15 amino acids. V was clipped by 6 bases and J by 1 base, with 15 bases between them. The CDR3 loop reads CASRGYWDTQETQYF. DNA for the CDR3: TGTGCCAGCAGGGGTTACTGGGACACCCAAGAGACCCAGTACTTC.

V is TRBV20-1 and J is TRBJ2-3; no clear D gene. Deletions cut 0 bases from V and 0 bases from J, with 10 bases between. This CDR3 has 15 amino acids. The V gene's germline CDR1 is DFQATT and CDR2 SNEGSKA (reference sequence). CDR3: CSARDPGPSTDTQYF. The CDR3 nucleotides read TGCAGTGCTAGAGATCCTGGACCTAGCACAGATACGCAGTATTTT.

J is TRBJ1-1 and V is TRBV20-1; D may be TRBD1 (5 bases). Trimming left V 3 bases short and J 10 bases short, with 24 bases between. Germline CDR1 and CDR2: DFQATT and SNEGSKA (reference sequence). The CDR3 totals 15 residues. CDR3 amino acids: CSASGTPGPTQGAFF. CDR3 sequence (DNA): TGCAGTGCTAGCGGTACCCCGGGACCGACTCAGGGAGCTTTCTTT.

This clonotype occurred a few times. Being one base from a much bigger clone, this may be a read error. No conserved phenylalanine or tryptophan ends this CDR3, so it is likely a read error. Written as DNA, the CDR3 is TGCAGTGCTAGAGTCGAGTCTAGCGGGGCGGATGAGCAGTTCGTC. Translation gives CSARVESSGADEQFV. This chain connects TRBV20-1 to TRBJ2-1; 9 nucleotides align to TRBD2. Germline CDR1 and CDR2: DFQATT and SNEGSKA (reference sequence). The CDR3 runs 15 residues. V lost 1 base, J lost 8 bases, and 9 bases stayed unmatched.

This clonotype was observed a handful of times. The gene calls are TRBV28 and TRBJ2-2, with D hard to call. Trimming shortened V by 7 bases and J by 7 bases, and 10 bases separated the two germline ends. Per the germline V gene, CDR1 is MDHEN and CDR2 is SYDVKM. This CDR3 contains 12 residues. Here the CDR3 reads CASNRRYGELFF. The CDR3 DNA sequence: TGTGCCAGCAACCGCCGGTACGGGGAGCTGTTTTTT.

The V call is TRBV27, the J call TRBJ1-1, with 8 positions matching TRBD1. Trimming took 3 bases from V and 4 from J; bases not matched to a gene: 4. Per germline, CDR1 MNHEY and CDR2 SMNVEV (reference sequence). The CDR3 covers 14 residues. The DNA for the CDR3 is TGTGCCAGCAGTTTCGACAGGGGCGGCACTGAAGCTTTCTTT. Translation gives CASSFDRGGTEAFF.

This chain uses TRBV5-6 with TRBJ2-2; 10 bases match TRBD2. There are 20 residues in the CDR3. Germline values: CDR1 SGHDT, CDR2 YYEEEE. J gave up 0 bases and V 1 base, and 12 bases lay outside the gene matches. The CDR3 DNA follows: TGTGCCAGCAGCTTGTTGCGACGGACTAGCGGAACCGCGAACACCGGGGAGCTGTTTTTT. Encoded protein: CASSLLRRTSGTANTGELFF.

A few counts support this clonotype. The chain links TRBV3-1 to TRBJ2-4, with 9 bases matching TRBD2. The V gene end was trimmed by 0 bases and the J gene end by 6 bases; junction bases not matched to a gene: 3. The CDR3 extends over 15 amino acids. Germline-derived CDR1 and CDR2 are LGHDT and YNNKEL (reference sequence). The CDR3 spells CASSQDWRGGNIQYF. CDR3 sequence (DNA): TGTGCCAGCAGCCAAGATTGGCGGGGGGGAAACATTCAGTACTTC.

This clonotype was detected a few times. This sequence joins TRBV27 and TRBJ2-5, with D tentatively TRBD1 (6 bases). Trimming removed 5 bases at V and 5 bases at J, with 15 bases between. Germline CDR1 reads MNHEY; CDR2 reads SMNVEV (reference sequence). The CDR3 consists of 14 residues. CDR3 in DNA: TGTGCCAGCAGTACGAGCAGGGGCTGGGAGACCCAGTACTTC. The encoded protein is CASSTSRGWETQYF.

CDR3 sequence (DNA): TGTGCCAGCAGCCAGGCTTCTAACTATGGCTACACCTTC. Its translation is CASSQASNYGYTF. The chain is built from TRBV3-1 and TRBJ1-2; D remains ambiguous. The CDR3 sequence is 13 residues long. The V gene's germline CDR1 is LGHDT and CDR2 YNNKEL (reference sequence). Deletions cut 3 bases from V and 0 bases from J, with 5 bases between. Full variable domain (rest looked up from reference TRBV3-1 and TRBJ1-2): DTAVSQTPKYLVTQMGNDKSIKCEQNLGHDTMYWYKQDSKKFLKIMFSYNNKELIINETVPNRFSPKSPDKAHLNLHINSLELGDSAVYFCASSQASNYGYTFGSGTRLTVV.

Of note for this clonotype: Its ends do not fully match the called genes, so a read error is possible. The V and J genes are TRBV2 and TRBJ1-4; TRBD1 matches at 7 bases. Germline lookup yields CDR1 SNHLY and CDR2 FYNNEI. The CDR3 length is 16 residues. The CDR3 DNA reads as TGTGCCAGCAGCGAAGCCCTGACAGGGTTAGTCGGAAAACTGTTTTTT. Protein sequence: CASSEALTGLVGKLFF.

This clonotype occurred a few times. This chain uses TRBV7-9 with TRBJ1-1; D gene ambiguous. CDR3 length: 11 amino acids. V gave up 2 bases and J gave up 4 bases, with 2 bases separating them. Germline CDR1 SEHNR, CDR2 FQNEAQ (reference sequence). The DNA of the CDR3 is TGTGCCAGCAGCTTACTCACTGAAGCTTTCTTT. Protein product: CASSLLTEAFF.

Comment on this clonotype: One base away lies a much larger clone, so this may be a sequencing read error. The conserved final phenylalanine or tryptophan is absent from the CDR3, which likely points to a read error. The gene calls are TRBV11-2 and TRBJ1-3; 8 positions agree with TRBD1. V was pared by 5 bases and J by 0 bases, with 6 bases of the junction left unmatched. The CDR3 covers 16 residues. Germline V CDR1 and CDR2: SGHAT, FQNNGV. As DNA, the CDR3 is TGTGCCAGCAGCCCCCGGACAGGGAACTCTGGAAACACCATATATCTT. Its translation is CASSPRTGNSGNTIYL.

This clonotype has just a few counts. Compared with germline, one end of the junction differs, possibly owing to a read error. The chain employs TRBV7-9 and TRBJ1-3; no clear D gene. The CDR3 contains 16 residues. Germline V gene data show CDR1 as SEHNR and CDR2 as FQNEAQ (reference sequence). The CDR3 bases are TGTGCCAGCAGCTCGATTCTCAGTAGCTCTGAAAACACCATATATTTT. Residues: CASSSILSSSENTIYF.

This clonotype was observed a few times. The chain recombines TRBV3-1 with TRBJ1-1, with D uncertain. V lost 4 bases to trimming and J lost 4 bases, with 7 bases between them. Germline values: CDR1 LGHDT, CDR2 YNNKEL (reference sequence). CDR3 length: 12 amino acids. CDR3 residues: CASSRIATEAFF. In DNA form, the CDR3 reads TGTGCCAGCAGCCGAATAGCCACTGAAGCTTTCTTT.

This rearrangement joins TRBV7-2 to TRBJ1-3; D may be TRBD1 (6 bases). The germline V gene encodes CDR1 SGHTA and CDR2 FQGNSA. The CDR3 length is 15 residues. Trimming pared 4 bases from V and 0 bases from J, leaving 10 bases between. CDR3 amino acids: CASSSDRFSGNTIYF. DNA for the CDR3: TGTGCCAGCAGCTCGGACAGATTCTCTGGAAACACCATATATTTT. Based on the CDR3 plus reference TRBV7-2 and TRBJ1-3, the full variable domain is GAGVSQSPSNKVTEKGKDVELRCDPISGHTALYWYRQSLGQGLEFLIYFQGNSAPDKSGLPSDRFSAERTGGSVSTLTIQRTQQEDSAVYLCASSSDRFSGNTIYFGEGSWLTVV.